This TCR beta chain is from a study of T cells in Graves' hyperthyroidism and ophthalmopathy. Ten or more counts support this clonotype. Its antigen is still unknown. This CDR3 region has 12 residues. V lost 5 bases and J 6 bases, leaving 12 bases between the germline ends. Germline V gene data show CDR1 as SGHRS and CDR2 as YFSETQ. The study, taken as a whole, reports: In the analysis, a 13 V-J model separated ophthalmopathy from stable hyperthyroidism.

Amplification yielded TCR beta CDR3 regions, with RNA transcripts as the source. The HTBI set primed first-round TCR CDR3 RT-PCR. TCRdb re-called the multiplex PCR reads with MiXCR, one entry per CDR3 protein. The top ten hold roughly 10% of the sample, which has hundreds of thousands of distinct CDR3 sequences, approximately 15% seen once. The study defined stable Graves' hyperthyroidism as no ophthalmopathy progression within 18 months. PBMCs were sourced from 9 to 10 ml fresh peripheral blood. The chain combines TRBV5-1 with TRBJ2-7; possibly TRBD2 for D (5 bases). Sequenced material: blood. The sequence was obtained from a woman under 30 with Graves' hyperthyroidism. CDR3 loop: CASSDLAAEQYF. The DNA for the CDR3 is TGCGCCAGCAGTGATCTAGCCGCCGAGCAGTACTTC. Full variable domain (rest looked up from reference TRBV5-1 and TRBJ2-7): KAGVTQTPRYLIKTRGQQVTLSCSPISGHRSVSWYQQTPGQGLQFLFEYFSETQRNKGNFPGRFSGRQFSNSRSEMNVSTLELGDSALYLCASSDLAAEQYFGPGTRLTVT.